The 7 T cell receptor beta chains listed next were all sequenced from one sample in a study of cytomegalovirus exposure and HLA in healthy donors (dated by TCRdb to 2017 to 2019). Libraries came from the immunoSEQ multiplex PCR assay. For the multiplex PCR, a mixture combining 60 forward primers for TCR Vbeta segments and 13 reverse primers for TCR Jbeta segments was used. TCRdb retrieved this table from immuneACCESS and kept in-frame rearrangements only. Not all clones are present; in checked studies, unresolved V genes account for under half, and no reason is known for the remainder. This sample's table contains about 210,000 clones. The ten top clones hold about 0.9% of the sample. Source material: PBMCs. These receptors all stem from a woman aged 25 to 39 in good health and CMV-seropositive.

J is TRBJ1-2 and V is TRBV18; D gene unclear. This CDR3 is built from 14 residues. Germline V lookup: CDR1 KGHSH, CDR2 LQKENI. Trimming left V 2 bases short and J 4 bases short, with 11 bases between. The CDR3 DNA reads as TGTGCCAGCTCACCAAGTGGAGTAGGCTATGGCTACACCTTC. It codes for CASSPSGVGYGYTF.

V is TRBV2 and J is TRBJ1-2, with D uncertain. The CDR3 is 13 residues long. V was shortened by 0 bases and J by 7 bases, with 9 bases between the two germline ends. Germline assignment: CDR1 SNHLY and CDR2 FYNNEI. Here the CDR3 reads CASSEARRGGYTF. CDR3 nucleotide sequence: TGTGCCAGCAGTGAAGCCCGAAGAGGTGGCTACACCTTC.

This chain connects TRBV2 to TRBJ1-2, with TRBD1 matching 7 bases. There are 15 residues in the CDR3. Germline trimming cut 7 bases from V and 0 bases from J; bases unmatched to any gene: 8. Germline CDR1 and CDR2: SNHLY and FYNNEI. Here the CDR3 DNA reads TGTGCCAGCACCAAGGGTGGGACAGCTAACTATGGCTACACCTTC. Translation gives CASTKGGTANYGYTF.

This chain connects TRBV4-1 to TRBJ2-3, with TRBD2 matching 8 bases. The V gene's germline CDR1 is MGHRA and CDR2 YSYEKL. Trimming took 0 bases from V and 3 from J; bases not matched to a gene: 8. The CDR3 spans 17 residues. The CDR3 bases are TGCGCCAGCAGCCAAGATGGGGCGGGGGGAAGGACAGATACGCAGTATTTT. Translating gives CASSQDGAGGRTDTQYF.

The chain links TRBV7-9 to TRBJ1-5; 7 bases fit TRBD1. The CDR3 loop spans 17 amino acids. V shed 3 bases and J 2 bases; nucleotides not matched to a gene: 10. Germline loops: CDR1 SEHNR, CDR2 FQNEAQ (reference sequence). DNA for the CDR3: TGTGCCAGCAGCTTTGGGACAGTGGCGAGTGGCAATCAGCCCCAGCATTTT. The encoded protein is CASSFGTVASGNQPQHF.

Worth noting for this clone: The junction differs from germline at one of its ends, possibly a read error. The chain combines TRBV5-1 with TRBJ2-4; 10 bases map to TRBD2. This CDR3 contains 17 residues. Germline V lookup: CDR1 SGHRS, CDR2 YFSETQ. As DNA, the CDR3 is TGCGTCAGCAGCTTCCGTGGAGCGGGAGGGTCCAAAAACATTCAGTACTTC. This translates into CVSSFRGAGGSKNIQYF.

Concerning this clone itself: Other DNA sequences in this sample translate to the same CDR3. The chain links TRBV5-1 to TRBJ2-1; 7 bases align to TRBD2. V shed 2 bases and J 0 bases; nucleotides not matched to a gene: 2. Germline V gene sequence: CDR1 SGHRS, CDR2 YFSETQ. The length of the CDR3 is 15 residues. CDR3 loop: CASSLAGSSYNEQFF. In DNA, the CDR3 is TGCGCCAGCAGCTTAGCGGGGAGCTCCTACAATGAGCAGTTCTTC.